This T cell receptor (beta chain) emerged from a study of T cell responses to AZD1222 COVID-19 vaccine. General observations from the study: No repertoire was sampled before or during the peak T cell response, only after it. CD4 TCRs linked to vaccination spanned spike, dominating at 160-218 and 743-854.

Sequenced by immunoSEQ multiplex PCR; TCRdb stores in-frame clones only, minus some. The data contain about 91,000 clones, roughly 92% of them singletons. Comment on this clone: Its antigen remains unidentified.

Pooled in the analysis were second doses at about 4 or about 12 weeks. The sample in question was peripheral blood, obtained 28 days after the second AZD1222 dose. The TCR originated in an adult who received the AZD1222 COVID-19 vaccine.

Here the CDR3 reads CASSQTTGSSYEQYF. DNA of the CDR3: TGTGCCAGCAGCCAAACGACAGGTAGCTCCTACGAGCAGTACTTC. The V and J genes are TRBV7-2 and TRBJ2-7, with a tentative D call TRBD1 (6 bases). The CDR3 covers 15 residues. V was trimmed by 5 bases and J by 0 bases, leaving 14 bases between them. Germline loops: CDR1 SGHTA, CDR2 FQGNSA.